Presented here are 21 T cell receptor beta chains from one specimen sequenced in a study of T cell repertoires in cytomegalovirus infection. TCRdb reanalysed the reads using MiXCR and keeps one entry per CDR3 protein. The sample lists almost 500,000 distinct CDR3 sequences; approximately 10% were seen once. Sequencing was carried out using PBMCs. Receptors were obtained from a human donor in good health (CMV status not recorded). Some clones in this sample may be carry-over from other donors' samples.

This clonotype was counted ten times or more. CDR3 bases: TGCAGTGCTCGTAAGGCGGTAACCTATAATTCACCCCTCCACTTT. Its protein is CSARKAVTYNSPLHF. This chain connects TRBV20-1 to TRBJ1-6; D unclear. CDR3 size: 15 residues. Trimming removed 5 bases from V and 2 bases from J, with 13 bases in between. Germline lookup yields CDR1 DFQATT and CDR2 SNEGSKA (reference sequence).

This clonotype has a count of ten or more. The chain uses TRBV11-3 and TRBJ2-1; 8 bases align to TRBD2. Germline assignment: CDR1 SGHNT and CDR2 YENEEA. With 5 bases clipped from V and 8 bases from J, the junction kept 5 bases outside the gene matches. The CDR3 is 13 residues long. Here the CDR3 DNA reads TGTGCCAGCAGCCCCGGGGGGGGCGATGAGCAGTTCTTC. Its translation is CASSPGGGDEQFF.

The chain has TRBV13 and TRBJ1-5, with D perhaps matching TRBD1 (5 bases). Trimming left V 0 bases short and J 11 bases short, with 14 bases between. CDR3 size: 14 residues. The germline V gene has CDR1 PRHDT and CDR2 FYEKMQ (reference sequence). This CDR3 reads CASSLGRDLKAQHF. For the CDR3, the DNA is TGTGCCAGCAGCTTAGGCAGGGACCTCAAAGCCCAGCATTTT.

This clonotype has a handful of counts. The rearrangement joins TRBV20-1 to TRBJ2-1, with 7 nucleotides matching TRBD1. This CDR3 contains 14 residues. Losses at the gene ends were 6 bases for V and 4 bases for J; bases not matched to a gene: 9. CDR1 and CDR2 (germline): DFQATT, SNEGSKA (reference sequence). CDR3 nucleotides: TGCAGTGCCAAAGTCCGGGACAGTTACAATGAGCAGTTCTTC. It yields the protein CSAKVRDSYNEQFF.

This clonotype was counted ten times or more. The J gene is TRBJ1-2, the V gene TRBV10-2, with TRBD1 matching over 9 bases. Germline V gene lookup returns CDR1 WSHSY and CDR2 SAAADI. The CDR3 runs 17 residues. V shed 10 bases and J 3 bases; nucleotides not matched to a gene: 18. The chain's CDR3 is CATRIRDREVPDYGYTF. CDR3 bases: TGCGCCACCCGTATTAGGGACAGGGAAGTTCCGGACTATGGCTACACCTTC.

This clonotype showed up many times. The chain has TRBV7-8 and TRBJ2-7, with D uncertain. With 5 bases removed from V and 2 bases from J, the gap between germline ends came to 13 bases. The CDR3 loop spans 14 amino acids. Germline V lookup: CDR1 SGHVS, CDR2 FQNEAQ. This chain's CDR3 is CASSTYDVAYEQYF. DNA for the CDR3: TGTGCCAGCAGCACATACGACGTTGCCTACGAGCAGTACTTC.

This clonotype was counted many times. The chain is built from TRBV27 and TRBJ2-1; possible D gene TRBD2, 5 bases. Germline CDR1 reads MNHEY; CDR2 reads SMNVEV (reference sequence). The CDR3 spans 15 residues. V dropped 9 bases and J dropped 6 bases, with 21 bases sitting between them. The CDR3 sequence: CASSARWELGNEQFF. For the CDR3, the DNA is TGTGCCAGTTCCGCTAGATGGGAGTTGGGCAATGAGCAGTTCTTC.

This clonotype was counted a few times. The junction differs from germline at one of its ends, possibly a read error. The rearrangement uses TRBV30 and TRBJ1-3; the D gene is possibly TRBD1 (6 bases). Germline loops: CDR1 GTSNPN, CDR2 SVGIG (reference sequence). CDR3 length: 12 amino acids. Written as DNA, the CDR3 is TGTGCCTGGAGTGGGGACAAGTTCTCCCCCTTTTTT. The encoded protein is CAWSGDKFSPFF. Using reference TRBV30 and TRBJ1-3 for the parts outside the CDR3, the full variable domain is SQTIHQWPATLVQPVGSPLSLECTVEGTSNPNLYWYRQAAGRGLQLLFYSVGIGQISSEVPQNLSASRPQDRQFILSSKKLLLSDSGFYLCAWSGDKFSPFFGEGSWLTVV.

This clonotype was recorded many times. V gene TRBV20-1 combines with J gene TRBJ1-6; possibly TRBD1 for D (5 bases). V lost 0 bases and J lost 6, with 12 bases in between. Germline CDR1 and CDR2: DFQATT and SNEGSKA (reference sequence). The CDR3 is made up of 15 amino acids. The CDR3 is CSARDERQSNSPLHF. CDR3 DNA sequence: TGCAGTGCTAGAGATGAGAGACAGTCTAATTCACCCCTCCACTTT.

This clonotype has ten or more counts. The chain links TRBV7-2 to TRBJ2-2; no firm D call. V lost 6 bases, J lost 0 bases, and 8 bases lay in between. CDR1 and CDR2 (germline): SGHTA, FQGNSA. This CDR3 has 14 amino acids. The CDR3 sequence is CASRAFTNTGELFF. The CDR3 nucleotides are TGTGCCAGCAGGGCCTTTACGAACACCGGGGAGCTGTTTTTT.

The chain employs TRBV2 and TRBJ2-2; the D gene is possibly TRBD1 (6 bases). Between the trimmed V and J ends, which lost 6 bases and 6 bases, there was a span of 8 bases. Germline loops: CDR1 SNHLY, CDR2 FYNNEI. The CDR3 consists of 12 residues. CDR3 sequence reads: CASRRTAGELFF. CDR3 bases: TGTGCCAGCAGGAGGACAGCCGGGGAGCTGTTTTTT.

This clonotype showed up many times. The rearrangement links TRBV11-2 to TRBJ1-2, with TRBD1 matching 9 bases. The CDR3 totals 16 residues. The germline V gene encodes CDR1 SGHAT and CDR2 FQNNGV. The junction had 4 bases not matched to a gene; V was cut back by 1 base and J by 1 base. CDR3 in amino acids: CASSLVRDRDNYGYTF. Written as DNA, the CDR3 is TGTGCCAGCAGCTTAGTGCGGGACAGGGATAACTATGGCTACACCTTC.

J is TRBJ2-2 and V is TRBV5-6; no reliable D call. Deletions cut 1 base from V and 0 bases from J, with 13 bases between. The V gene's germline CDR1 is SGHDT and CDR2 YYEEEE. CDR3 length: 17 amino acids. CDR3 DNA sequence: TGTGCCAGCAGCTTGTATAGTCCCCTAGCGAACACCGGGGAGCTGTTTTTT. Residues: CASSLYSPLANTGELFF.

This clonotype occurred many times. The V gene is TRBV7-3, the J gene TRBJ2-1; 9 bases agree with TRBD2. The CDR3 runs to 14 residues. J lost 10 bases, V lost 3 bases, and 7 bases had no gene match. Germline V gene lookup returns CDR1 SGHTA and CDR2 FQGTGA. CDR3 in amino acids: CASSLGGLAREQFF. In nucleotides, the CDR3 is TGTGCCAGCAGCTTGGGGGGACTAGCTAGGGAGCAGTTCTTC.

In its sample, this clonotype was seen many times. The chain carries TRBV7-3 and TRBJ2-2; TRBD2 matches 9 bases. Germline CDR1 and CDR2: SGHTA and FQGTGA. The CDR3 length is 17 residues. V lost 5 bases to trimming and J lost 4 bases; unmatched junction nucleotides: 11. The CDR3 spells CASSEHPAGGITGELFF. The CDR3 bases are TGTGCCAGCAGCGAACACCCCGCGGGAGGGATCACCGGGGAGCTGTTTTTT.

This clonotype was counted many times. The chain recombines TRBV6-6 with TRBJ1-1, with D uncertain. CDR3 size: 12 residues. Germline V gives CDR1 MNHNY, CDR2 SVGAGI (reference sequence). The V gene lost 2 bases and the J gene lost 4 bases, with 5 bases spanning the gap. The CDR3 nucleotides are TGTGCCAGCAGTTACGTCTCCACTGAAGCTTTCTTT. Protein sequence: CASSYVSTEAFF.

About this clonotype itself: A clone one base away is much larger, so this may be a read error. The chain links TRBV27 to TRBJ1-5; D uncertain. Looked up from germline, CDR1 is MNHEY and CDR2 is SMNVEV (reference sequence). The CDR3 totals 13 residues. The CDR3 sequence: CTSSAESNQPQHF. The CDR3 bases are TGTACCAGCAGCGCGGAGAGCAATCAGCCCCAGCATTTT.

The chain links TRBV7-9 to TRBJ2-5, with 9 bases aligning to TRBD2. The CDR3 length is 18 residues. Germline assignment: CDR1 SEHNR and CDR2 FQNEAQ (reference sequence). The V gene end was trimmed by 2 bases and the J gene end by 0 bases; junction bases not matched to a gene: 10. This CDR3 is CASSLLVIVAGDQETQYF. CDR3 DNA sequence: TGTGCCAGCAGCTTATTAGTGATAGTAGCGGGGGACCAAGAGACCCAGTACTTC.

This clonotype showed up many times. V gene TRBV4-1 combines with J gene TRBJ1-5, with D uncertain. Germline assignment: CDR1 MGHRA and CDR2 YSYEKL. The CDR3 is 15 amino acids. V was pared by 3 bases and J by 3 bases, with 12 bases between. CDR3 protein: CASSHPARANQPQHF. As DNA, the CDR3 is TGCGCCAGCAGCCACCCCGCGAGGGCCAATCAGCCCCAGCATTTT.

The chain uses TRBV19 and TRBJ1-6; D remains unclear. V was pared by 5 bases and J by 7 bases, with 12 bases between. The CDR3 covers 14 residues. Germline V gene lookup returns CDR1 LNHDA and CDR2 SQIVND (reference sequence). The chain's CDR3 is CASSSGIPNSPLHF. DNA of the CDR3: TGTGCCAGTAGTTCCGGGATACCCAATTCACCCCTCCACTTT.

V usage is TRBV30 and J usage is TRBJ2-7; D not resolved. The length of the CDR3 is 13 residues. With 2 bases removed from V and 5 bases from J, the gap between germline ends came to 13 bases. Germline V gene sequence: CDR1 GTSNPN, CDR2 SVGIG (reference sequence). The CDR3, as DNA: TGTGCCTGGAGTCGACCCCGAAAGGACGAGCAGTACTTC. It translates to CAWSRPRKDEQYF.